This is a list of T cell receptor beta chains from one sample in a study of control samples from healthy donors and cancer patients. Produced via immunoSEQ multiplex PCR; TCRdb's table is partial and in-frame only. The repertoire has fewer than 200,000 clones, roughly 93% of them found once; the top ten carry over 1.1%. Sequences were obtained from blood. The receptor source for this set is a man aged 18 to 30 in good health. The CDR3 runs from the conserved cysteine through the conserved F or W. D genes are given only for firm matches. Clone size is not always given. Where it is, it says once, few, many or a class for expanded clones.

>TRBV4-1|TRBJ1-4|NA|NA|15
CASSQNQGISEKLFF
TGCGCCAGCAGCCAAAACCAGGGCATCAGTGAAAAACTGTTTTTT
>TRBV20-1|TRBJ1-5|NA|TRBD1|15
CSASAGTAYNQPQHF
TGCAGTGCTAGTGCTGGGACAGCCTACAATCAGCCCCAGCATTTT
>TRBV27|TRBJ2-1|once|NA|12
CASSLSNGEQFF
TGTGCCAGCAGTTTATCGAACGGCGAGCAGTTCTTC
>TRBV12-3/TRBV12-4|TRBJ1-6|NA|NA|11
CASSFGSPLHF
TGTGCCAGCAGTTTCGGTTCACCCCTCCACTTT
>TRBV7-9|TRBJ1-1|NA|TRBD1|13
CASSGRGLTEAFF
TGTGCCAGCAGCGGCAGGGGGCTTACTGAAGCTTTCTTT
>TRBV5-6|TRBJ1-4|NA|NA|15
CASSRRAGTGEKLFF
TGTGCCAGCAGCCGACGGGCAGGGACGGGTGAAAAACTGTTTTTT
>TRBV6-5|TRBJ1-1|NA|NA|11
CASRMNTEAFF
TGTGCCAGCAGGATGAACACTGAAGCTTTCTTT
>TRBV6-4|TRBJ2-3|NA|NA|14
CASSDLSGSDTQYF
TGTGCCAGCAGTGACTTGAGCGGGTCAGATACGCAGTATTTT
>TRBV7-2|TRBJ2-5|NA|TRBD2|15
CASSLAGGPPETQYF
TGTGCCAGCAGCCTAGCGGGGGGGCCTCCGGAGACCCAGTACTTC
>TRBV9|TRBJ2-4|NA|NA|16
CASSVGQGVAKNIQYF
TGTGCCAGCAGCGTAGGGCAGGGAGTAGCCAAAAACATTCAGTACTTC
>TRBV6-6|TRBJ1-1|NA|NA|14
CASSYDGGGTEAFF
TGTGCCAGCAGTTACGATGGGGGAGGCACTGAAGCTTTCTTT
>TRBV5-1|TRBJ2-2|NA|NA|16
CASSLAGTANTGELFF
TGCGCCAGCAGCTTGGCGGGGACGGCGAACACCGGGGAGCTGTTTTTT
>TRBV19|TRBJ1-6|NA|NA|16
CASSPGPLSYNSPLHF
TGTGCCAGTAGTCCCGGACCTCTCTCCTATAATTCACCCCTCCACTTT
>TRBV2|TRBJ2-3|NA|NA|12
CASLRGADTQYF
TGTGCCAGCCTGAGAGGGGCAGATACGCAGTATTTT
>TRBV18|TRBJ1-4|NA|TRBD1|16
CASSPRGQGATEKLFF
TGTGCCAGCTCCCCCAGGGGACAGGGAGCTACTGAAAAACTGTTTTTT
>TRBV7-3|TRBJ2-5|NA|NA|15
CASSNNAGNGETQYF
TGTGCCAGCAGCAACAATGCAGGGAACGGAGAGACCCAGTACTTC
>TRBV5-1|TRBJ1-1|NA|TRBD1|16
CASSNGGQGALTEAFF
TGCGCCAGCAGTAACGGGGGACAGGGGGCATTAACTGAAGCTTTCTTT
>TRBV10-3|TRBJ2-3|NA|TRBD2|19
CAISVRFTSGVNSTDTQYF
TGTGCCATCAGTGTGAGGTTTACTAGCGGGGTAAATAGCACAGATACGCAGTATTTT
>TRBV30|TRBJ2-5|NA|NA|12
CAWLGGQETQYF
TGTGCCTGGTTAGGGGGCCAAGAGACCCAGTACTTC
>TRBV6-2/TRBV6-3|TRBJ2-1|NA|TRBD1|17
CASSYPTGSLDDNEQFF
TGTGCCAGCAGTTACCCGACAGGGTCCCTAGACGACAATGAGCAGTTCTTC
>TRBV5-1|TRBJ1-1|NA|TRBD1|14
CASSGGTGRTEAFF
TGCGCCAGCAGCGGGGGGACAGGGCGGACTGAAGCTTTCTTT
>TRBV7-2|TRBJ1-5|NA|NA|15
CASSLYSNSNQPQHF
TGTGCCAGCAGCCTGTACAGTAATAGCAATCAGCCCCAGCATTTT
>TRBV3-1/TRBV3-2|TRBJ2-2|once|NA|18
CASSSKNALVANTGELFF
TGTGCCAGCAGCTCGAAGAACGCACTAGTCGCGAACACCGGGGAGCTGTTTTTT
>TRBV7-8|TRBJ2-1|NA|NA|13
CASSAQTGGEQFF
TGTGCCAGCAGCGCCCAAACTGGGGGTGAGCAGTTCTTC
>TRBV28|TRBJ2-4|NA|TRBD2|16
CASSLLSGVAKNIQYF
TGTGCCAGCAGTTTACTTAGCGGGGTAGCCAAAAACATTCAGTACTTC
>TRBV15|TRBJ2-1|NA|TRBD2|18
CATSPQSPGLAPFGVLFF
TGTGCCACCAGCCCCCAAAGCCCGGGACTAGCCCCTTTCGGGGTCCTGTTCTTC
>TRBV19|TRBJ2-2|NA|NA|13
CASRSTGTGELFF
TGTGCCAGTAGGAGCACCGGCACCGGGGAGCTGTTTTTT
>TRBV19|TRBJ2-2|NA|TRBD2|11
CASGGSGELFF
TGTGCCAGCGGGGGGTCCGGGGAGCTGTTTTTT
>TRBV24-1|TRBJ2-5|once|TRBD1|15
CATSDNRGSGETQYF
TGTGCCACCAGTGACAACAGGGGGTCCGGAGAGACCCAGTACTTC
>TRBV6-5|TRBJ2-3|NA|TRBD2|15
CASRGERGWADTQYF
TGTGCCAGCAGAGGTGAGCGGGGTTGGGCAGATACGCAGTATTTT
>TRBV7-8|TRBJ2-7|NA|NA|13
CASSLGQLYEQYF
TGTGCCAGCAGCTTAGGGCAGCTCTACGAGCAGTACTTC
>TRBV14|TRBJ1-2|NA|TRBD1|15
CASSPGQGAGYGYTF
TGTGCCAGCAGCCCGGGCCAGGGGGCAGGCTATGGCTACACCTTC
>TRBV3-1/TRBV3-2|TRBJ2-5|NA|NA|18
CASSQDPPRFERTETQYF
TGTGCCAGCAGCCAAGATCCCCCTAGATTTGAAAGGACAGAGACCCAGTACTTC
>TRBV5-1|TRBJ1-3|NA|TRBD1|16
CASSGQGALSGNTIYF
TGCGCCAGCAGCGGACAGGGGGCCCTCTCTGGAAACACCATATATTTT
>TRBV10-2|TRBJ1-5|NA|NA|15
CASSESGGISQPQHF
TGCGCCAGCAGTGAGTCAGGGGGTATTAGTCAGCCCCAGCATTTT
>TRBV6-5|TRBJ2-3|NA|TRBD2|15
CASSYRGGATDTQYF
TGTGCCAGCAGTTATCGGGGGGGGGCGACAGATACGCAGTATTTT
>TRBV18|TRBJ1-5|NA|NA|15
CASSPLGSGNQPQHF
TGTGCCAGCTCACCGCTCGGCAGCGGCAATCAGCCCCAGCATTTT
>TRBV20-1|TRBJ2-3|NA|NA|11
CSARSADTQYF
TGCAGTGCTAGATCTGCAGATACGCAGTATTTT
>TRBV5-4|TRBJ1-2|NA|NA|17
CASSLAGRANHDYGYTF
TGTGCCAGCAGCTTGGCCGGCAGGGCGAATCACGACTATGGCTACACCTTC
>TRBV2|TRBJ2-5|NA|NA|14
CASSEYPGVGTQYF
TGTGCCAGCAGTGAATACCCCGGGGTGGGAACCCAGTACTTC
>TRBV27|TRBJ1-6|NA|NA|18
CASSFRAPVSSYNSPLHF
TGTGCCAGCAGTTTCAGGGCCCCGGTGAGCTCCTATAATTCACCCCTCCACTTT
>TRBV2|TRBJ1-2|NA|NA|14
CASSEGRANYGYTF
TGTGCCAGCAGTGAAGGCAGAGCGAACTATGGCTACACCTTC
>TRBV19|TRBJ2-7|NA|NA|12
CASSMSRYEQYF
TGTGCCAGTAGTATGTCCCGCTACGAGCAGTACTTC
>TRBV2|TRBJ1-1|NA|NA|14
CASSEVMSDTEAFF
TGTGCCAGCAGTGAAGTCATGTCGGACACTGAAGCTTTCTTT
>TRBV6-5|TRBJ1-1|NA|NA|13
CASGDIRTYEAFF
TGTGCCAGCGGAGACATCCGGACCTATGAAGCTTTCTTT
>TRBV3-1/TRBV3-2|TRBJ1-6|once|NA|14
CASSQEAGNSPLHF
TGTGCCAGCAGCCAAGAAGCGGGAAATTCACCCCTCCACTTT
>TRBV29-1|TRBJ2-5|NA|TRBD1|13
CSVEGRGQETQYF
TGCAGCGTTGAGGGCAGGGGGCAAGAGACCCAGTACTTC
>TRBV14|TRBJ2-3|NA|NA|14
CASSQELLTDTQYF
TGTGCCAGCAGCCAGGAACTCCTCACAGATACGCAGTATTTT
>TRBV6-5|TRBJ2-7|NA|NA|13
CATFRDTENEQYF
TGTGCCACCTTCCGGGACACCGAAAACGAGCAGTACTTC
>TRBV27|TRBJ2-7|NA|NA|13
CASSEGRLNEQYF
TGTGCCAGCAGCGAGGGACGTCTTAACGAGCAGTACTTC
>TRBV5-5|TRBJ2-3|NA|TRBD2|16
CASSSRLAGYTDTQYF
TGTGCCAGCAGCTCGCGACTAGCGGGGTACACAGATACGCAGTATTTT
>TRBV29-1|TRBJ2-3|NA|TRBD2|14
CSVTGLVDTDTQYF
TGCAGCGTTACGGGACTAGTAGACACAGATACGCAGTATTTT
>TRBV7-8|TRBJ1-1|NA|NA|15
CASQLKRTVNTEAFF
TGTGCCAGCCAGCTTAAAAGGACCGTGAACACTGAAGCTTTCTTT
>TRBV28|TRBJ2-6|NA|NA|13
CASKLSGANVLTF
TGTGCCAGCAAACTCTCTGGGGCCAACGTCCTGACTTTC
>TRBV5-1|TRBJ2-7|NA|NA|13
CASSDDASYEQYF
TGCGCCAGCAGCGACGACGCCTCCTACGAGCAGTACTTC